This TCR beta chain was found in a study of beta chain features in type 1 diabetes. Study results and caveats: For patients, the naive, central memory and Treg TCRB repertoires appeared more alike than for healthy donors. When VDJ junctions were examined, type 1 diabetes patients showed fewer insertions and more deletions.

As every portion of the isolated RNA was reverse transcribed, the sequencing read expressed TCRB transcripts. TCRdb's table, derived via immunoSEQ multiplex PCR, lists solely in-frame clones and lacks some. This sample has 450,000 or so clones, with over 9.5% found just once. The CDR3 contains 14 residues. Germline assignment: CDR1 MGHDK and CDR2 SYGVNS. V was pared by 6 bases and J by 6 bases, with 17 bases between. With regard to this clone: Its target is not known.

Sorted CD4+ subsets: naive, central memory, regulatory, stem cell-like memory (CD45RO/CCR7/CD25/CD127/CD95/CD27 panel). Purities in excess of 98% were seen in all sorted populations. The origin of this receptor is a woman in her late teens or twenties in good health. The chain couples TRBV25-1 to TRBJ1-1; a weak D match, TRBD1 (6 bases). Input material: naive CD4+ T cells from blood. In DNA form, the CDR3 reads TGTGCCAGCAGCGAACCGGGCAGGGGTCCTGAAGCTTTCTTT. It translates to CASSEPGRGPEAFF.